This T cell receptor (beta chain) was sequenced during a study of immune heterogeneity within non-small cell lung tumors. Study-wide points: Local clonality of T cells correlated moderately yet significantly with local tumor mutational burden (R about 0.33).

Each sample used approximately 550 ng of genomic DNA from bulk tumor tissue. Multiple biopsies spaced far apart were taken from each primary tumor during surgery. Curative surgery was undertaken by patients, who had untreated, newly diagnosed non-small cell lung cancer. A first 10-cycle multiplex round used 32 V-gene and 13 J-gene primers on TCR beta CDR3. TCRdb used MiXCR to reprocess the multiplex PCR reads, holding one entry per CDR3 protein. The sample shows 5,500 to 6,000 distinct CDR3 sequences, roughly a sixth of them seen only once. In its sample, this clonotype ranks as medium-sized. Its specificity is unknown. V lost 1 base to trimming and J lost 6 bases, with 9 bases between them. CDR3 length: 13 residues. Germline-derived CDR1 and CDR2 are LNHNV and YYDKDF (reference sequence).

The sample taken for sequencing was lung tumor tissue. The chain couples TRBV15 to TRBJ1-1; D not resolved. This receptor was taken from a man aged 40-55 years with non-small cell lung cancer. CDR3 region: CATSRVSGSEAFF. For the CDR3, the DNA is TGTGCCACCAGCAGAGTATCCGGCTCTGAAGCTTTCTTT.